Only a few counts were recorded for the clone carrying this T cell receptor (beta chain). Its antigen is undetermined. The sample comes from a study of response to subunit inactivated influenza vaccine. Study results and limitations: Few new T cells, the authors suggested, are recruited by each seasonal influenza vaccination.

TCRdb re-called the RT-PCR reads with MiXCR, one entry per CDR3 protein. The sample has about 500,000 distinct CDR3 sequences, approximately 15% seen once. Germline CDR1 and CDR2: SGDLS and YYNGEE. The CDR3 is made up of 12 amino acids. V lost 0 bases to trimming and J lost 8 bases, with 8 bases between them. This TCR derives from a man between 50 and 69 years old who received an inactivated influenza vaccine. The chain couples TRBV9 to TRBJ1-2; D may be TRBD1 (5 bases). This material consisted of CD4+ T cells sorted from PBMCs, taken around 25 months after vaccination. The CDR3 DNA is TGTGCCAGCAGCGTAGTGGGGCAGGGCTACACCTTC. Its translation is CASSVVGQGYTF.